Below, 29 T cell receptor beta chains from the same sample are listed, as sequenced in a study of post-analysis software for immune sequencing data. Study-level points and caveats: When patients were compared with controls, about 5 TRBV segments were more frequent, TRBV5-6, TRBV5-1 and TRBV20-1 among them.

TCR beta cDNA libraries included unique molecular identifiers. TCRdb used MiXCR to reprocess the PCR reads, holding one entry per CDR3 protein. The sample includes about 680,000 distinct CDR3 sequences, 55% to 60% of them seen just once. The antigens for these receptors are not known. The source material was blood. These TCRs come from a girl aged 2 to 9 with multiple sclerosis.

In its sample, this clonotype was seen a few times. The chain has TRBV24-1 and TRBJ2-1; D uncertain. CDR1 and CDR2 from the germline V gene are KGHDR and SFDVKD. Trimming took 0 bases from V and 7 from J, leaving 0 bases between them. The CDR3 runs to 11 residues. The CDR3 spells CATSDLNEQFF. CDR3 nucleotides: TGTGCCACCAGTGATTTGAATGAGCAGTTCTTC.

The V call is TRBV20-1, the J call TRBJ2-1; 14 bases fit TRBD2. This CDR3 is built from 15 residues. V shed 5 bases, J shed 9 bases, and the junction held 9 bases outside the gene matches. Germline CDR1 and CDR2: DFQATT and SNEGSKA (reference sequence). The CDR3 reads CSAGRLAGGAGEQFF. The CDR3 DNA reads TGCAGTGCTGGGAGACTAGCGGGGGGGGCAGGTGAGCAGTTCTTC.

J is TRBJ2-7 and V is TRBV10-3, with 12 bases matching TRBD2. Germline CDR1 and CDR2: ENHRY and SYGVKD. Trimming at V came to 3 bases and at J to 6 bases, leaving 15 bases not matched to a gene. The CDR3 loop spans 18 amino acids. Written as DNA, the CDR3 is TGTGCCATCAGTGATCTAACTAGCGGGAGGCACAGGGGGGGCGAGCAGTACTTC. It is translated as CAISDLTSGRHRGGEQYF.

The chain uses TRBV7-2 and TRBJ2-5; 13 bases map to TRBD2. J was trimmed by 5 bases and V by 5 bases; bases with no gene match: 5. CDR3 size: 15 residues. Germline CDR1 and CDR2: SGHTA and FQGNSA. CDR3 nucleotide sequence: TGTGCCAGCAGCACAAAACTAGCGGGGGGGGAGACCCAGTACTTC. This gives the protein CASSTKLAGGETQYF.

The V gene is TRBV20-1, the J gene TRBJ2-7; 9 bases map to TRBD1. Germline V gene data show CDR1 as DFQATT and CDR2 as SNEGSKA (reference sequence). This CDR3 comprises 16 residues. V was clipped by 0 bases and J by 4 bases; unmatched bases: 10. As DNA, the CDR3 is TGCAGTGCTAGAGATTCACAGGGGGCATCGGGGTACGAGCAGTACTTC. Translation: CSARDSQGASGYEQYF.

This sequence joins TRBV7-9 and TRBJ2-5, with D hard to call. V was shortened by 1 base and J by 3 bases, with 6 bases between the two germline ends. This CDR3 has 13 amino acids. CDR1 and CDR2 (germline): SEHNR, FQNEAQ (reference sequence). The CDR3 loop is CASSLVVEETQYF. CDR3 DNA sequence: TGTGCCAGCAGCTTAGTCGTGGAAGAGACCCAGTACTTC.

The CDR3 DNA sequence: TGTGCCAGCAGCTTATTCCGGGCCTTAAGCTCTGGGGCCAACGTCCTGACTTTC. Amino acids: CASSLFRALSSGANVLTF. The V call is TRBV7-2, the J call TRBJ2-6, with D hard to call. CDR3 length: 18 residues. Germline V gives CDR1 SGHTA, CDR2 FQGNSA. The V end lost 2 bases, the J end lost 0 bases, and 14 bases lay between the germline ends.

This clonotype was seen once. A read error may account for a junction end that differs from germline. The chain is built from TRBV5-1 and TRBJ2-7; 8 positions agree with TRBD2. This CDR3 comprises 15 residues. Germline CDR1 SGHRS, CDR2 YFSETQ. CDR3 bases: TGCGCCAGCGGCTTGCGGGGGGCCCTCTCCTACGAGCAGTACTTC. Encoded protein: CASGLRGALSYEQYF.

The J gene is TRBJ2-5, the V gene TRBV12-3 or TRBV12-4; D gene unclear. V was shortened by 6 bases and J by 4 bases, with 9 bases between the two germline ends. The length of the CDR3 is 12 residues. Here the CDR3 reads CASRSNLETQYF. For the CDR3, the DNA is TGTGCCAGCAGGTCGAATTTAGAGACCCAGTACTTC.

There are a few counts of this clonotype. This sequence joins TRBV29-1 and TRBJ2-7; 9 bases fit TRBD1. V trimming: 6 bases; J trimming: 4 bases; junction bases outside the gene matches: 4. The CDR3 runs 12 residues. Germline V gene lookup returns CDR1 SQVTM and CDR2 ANQGSEA. CDR3 amino acids: CSVGDREYEQYF. The CDR3 DNA follows: TGCAGCGTCGGGGACAGGGAATACGAGCAGTACTTC.

This clonotype came up a few times. J is TRBJ1-4 and V is TRBV4-1, with 7 bases fitting TRBD1. V shed 4 bases, J shed 7 bases, and the junction held 6 bases outside the gene matches. Germline V gene sequence: CDR1 MGHRA, CDR2 YSYEKL. The CDR3 extends over 14 amino acids. The CDR3 region has the DNA TGCGCCAGCAGCCCGGACAGGTTCGGTGAAAAACTGTTTTTT. Its protein product is CASSPDRFGEKLFF.

The chain joins TRBV20-1 to TRBJ2-3, with 7 bases aligning to TRBD2. The V segment lost 1 base and the J segment 4 bases; nucleotides outside the gene matches: 8. Germline values: CDR1 DFQATT, CDR2 SNEGSKA (reference sequence). There are 15 residues in the CDR3. The CDR3 reads CSARGGGRGADTQYF. The CDR3 DNA follows: TGCAGTGCTAGAGGGGGCGGGAGAGGAGCAGATACGCAGTATTTT.

For this clonotype: An end of the junction differs from the germline gene, which may be a read error. The CDR3 DNA sequence: TGTGCCAGCAGCTGGACAGGGACCTACGATGAGCAGTTCTTC. It encodes CASSWTGTYDEQFF. V usage is TRBV6-2 or TRBV6-3 and J usage is TRBJ2-1; 8 bases line up with TRBD1. CDR3 length: 14 amino acids. Looked up from germline, CDR1 is MNHEY and CDR2 is SVGEGT.

This chain joins TRBV2 and TRBJ1-2; D is possibly TRBD1 (5 bases). The CDR3 contains 12 residues. Germline V lookup: CDR1 SNHLY, CDR2 FYNNEI. V lost 8 bases, J lost 8 bases, and 15 bases lay in between. In DNA form, the CDR3 reads TGTGCCAGCGATGGATACAGGATGGGCTACACCTTC. Translation gives CASDGYRMGYTF. The complete variable domain, with remaining parts taken from reference TRBV2 and TRBJ1-2, reads EPEVTQTPSHQVTQMGQEVILRCVPISNHLYFYWYRQILGQKVEFLVSFYNNEISEKSEIFDDQFSVERPDGSNFTLKIRSTKLEDSAMYFCASDGYRMGYTFGSGTRLTVV.

This clonotype turned up a few times. The chain combines TRBV7-2 with TRBJ2-7; 7 nucleotides align to TRBD2. V gave up 0 bases and J gave up 3 bases; unmatched junction bases: 5. Per the germline V gene, CDR1 is SGHTA and CDR2 is FQGNSA. The CDR3 consists of 15 residues. The chain's CDR3 is CASSLALGGDYEQYF. The CDR3 DNA sequence: TGTGCCAGCAGCTTAGCGTTGGGGGGGGACTACGAGCAGTACTTC.

The chain is built from TRBV5-1 and TRBJ1-1, with D maybe TRBD1 (6 bases). V gave up 5 bases and J gave up 1 base, with 12 bases separating them. This CDR3 is built from 14 residues. Germline CDR1 and CDR2: SGHRS and YFSETQ. CDR3 DNA sequence: TGCGCCAGCAGTTTTCTCAGGGGGAACACTGAAGCTTTCTTT. This codes for CASSFLRGNTEAFF.

This clonotype was counted once. The V and J genes are TRBV20-1 and TRBJ2-5; possible D gene TRBD2, 5 bases. The DNA end is a closer match to TRBJ2-7, so the J assignment may be wrong. CDR3 length equals 14 residues. Per the germline V gene, CDR1 is DFQATT and CDR2 is SNEGSKA (reference sequence). The CDR3 is CSASLLGSSNEQYF. The CDR3 DNA reads TGCAGTGCTAGCTTGCTGGGGAGTTCCAACGAGCAGTACTTC.

This CDR3 is CASAKSVRDRLLNGYTF. As DNA, the CDR3 is TGCGCCAGCGCGAAATCCGTCCGGGACAGACTTTTGAATGGCTACACCTTC. The chain carries TRBV5-1 and TRBJ1-2, with 7 bases that match TRBD1. From germline, CDR1 is SGHRS and CDR2 YFSETQ. The CDR3 is 17 amino acids. Losses at the gene ends were 7 bases for V and 6 bases for J; bases not matched to a gene: 21.

DNA of the CDR3: TGTGCCACCAGTGATAGCGGGACCTACAATGAGCAGTTCTTC. Translation gives CATSDSGTYNEQFF. The chain employs TRBV24-1 and TRBJ2-1; 7 nucleotides agree with TRBD2. CDR3 length: 14 residues. The V segment lost 3 bases and the J segment 2 bases; nucleotides outside the gene matches: 0. CDR1 and CDR2 from the germline V gene are KGHDR and SFDVKD.

The CDR3 reads CSVGEVRGYEQYF. For the CDR3, the DNA is TGCAGCGTTGGGGAGGTCAGGGGGTACGAGCAGTACTTC. This sequence joins TRBV29-1 and TRBJ2-7; D may be TRBD1 (7 bases). Trimming removed 4 bases from V and 4 bases from J, with 14 bases in between. Germline CDR1 and CDR2: SQVTM and ANQGSEA. There are 13 residues in the CDR3.

Comments on this clonotype: At one of its ends the junction is not consistent with the germline gene, which may arise from a read error. This chain connects TRBV3-1 to TRBJ2-5; 8 nucleotides match TRBD2. The CDR3 consists of 12 residues. Germline CDR1 LGHDT, CDR2 YNNKEL (reference sequence). The CDR3 protein is CASSQQRETEYF. The CDR3 DNA reads as TGTGCCAGCAGCCAGCAGCGGGAGACCGAGTACTTC.

The V gene is TRBV7-2, the J gene TRBJ2-1; D gene ambiguous. Looked up from germline, CDR1 is SGHTA and CDR2 is FQGNSA. CDR3 length: 14 amino acids. Trimming removed 4 bases from V and 6 bases from J, with 13 bases in between. The CDR3 bases are TGTGCCAGCAGCTCCCTGTATAGGTTCAATGAGCAGTTCTTC. It codes for CASSSLYRFNEQFF.

The chain has TRBV5-1 and TRBJ2-3; a possible D gene is TRBD1 (6 bases). Per the germline V gene, CDR1 is SGHRS and CDR2 is YFSETQ. The CDR3 has 16 residues. Trimming removed 0 bases from V and 4 bases from J, with 15 bases in between. The CDR3 DNA follows: TGCGCCAGCAGCTTGGGGGTACAGGGAAGGGCAGATACGCAGTATTTT. Translation gives CASSLGVQGRADTQYF.

The chain combines TRBV12-3 or TRBV12-4 with TRBJ1-5; 9 nucleotides align to TRBD1. The CDR3 has 15 amino acids. The trim removed 6 bases at V and 2 bases at J, leaving 5 bases unmatched. As DNA, the CDR3 is TGTGCCAGCAGCGACCGGACAGGGGGCAATCAGCCCCAGCATTTT. Translation: CASSDRTGGNQPQHF.

The rearrangement joins TRBV5-1 to TRBJ2-3, with D hard to call. Germline CDR1 SGHRS, CDR2 YFSETQ. The CDR3 has 12 amino acids. The V end lost 1 base, the J end lost 6 bases, and 6 bases lay between the germline ends. The CDR3 loop reads CASSLTPDTQYF. CDR3 coding DNA: TGCGCCAGCAGCTTGACTCCCGATACGCAGTATTTT.

This clonotype was counted between two and nine times. The genes are TRBV7-2 and TRBJ2-7, with 10 bases fitting TRBD1. The CDR3 totals 15 residues. V lost 4 bases, J lost 5 bases, and 8 bases stayed unmatched. In germline, CDR1 is SGHTA, CDR2 FQGNSA. CDR3 DNA sequence: TGTGCCAGCAGCTCCTCGGGACAGGGGACTGACGAGCAGTACTTC. This translates into CASSSSGQGTDEQYF.

The rearrangement links TRBV7-2 to TRBJ2-5; D possibly corresponds to TRBD1 (6 bases). Trimming took off 5 bases at V and 6 bases at J, with 28 bases between the two ends. This CDR3 has 18 residues. Germline values: CDR1 SGHTA, CDR2 FQGNSA. The CDR3 loop is CASSLGTFRDPLDKTQYF. CDR3 coding DNA: TGTGCCAGCAGCCTTGGGACATTCCGGGACCCACTAGACAAGACCCAGTACTTC.

CDR3 bases: TGTGCCACCAGCAGAGATCGATCGACAGGGAGCTCCTACAATGAGCAGTTCTTC. It yields the protein CATSRDRSTGSSYNEQFF. This rearrangement joins TRBV15 to TRBJ2-1; 7 bases are shared with TRBD1. The V gene's germline CDR1 is LNHNV and CDR2 YYDKDF (reference sequence). Germline trimming cut 0 bases from V and 0 bases from J; bases unmatched to any gene: 8. CDR3 length: 18 residues.

The chain uses TRBV11-2 and TRBJ2-2, with no clear D. Per germline, CDR1 SGHAT and CDR2 FQNNGV. V dropped 5 bases and J dropped 3 bases, with 10 bases sitting between them. This CDR3 comprises 14 residues. CDR3 in amino acids: CASSARLHTGELFF. CDR3 nucleotides: TGTGCCAGCAGCGCCCGACTTCACACCGGGGAGCTGTTTTTT. The full variable domain, in which reference TRBV11-2 and TRBJ2-2 provide the parts outside the CDR3, is EAGVAQSPRYKIIEKRQSVAFWCNPISGHATLYWYQQILGQGPKLLIQFQNNGVVDDSQLPKDRFSAERLKGVDSTLKIQPAKLEDSAVYLCASSARLHTGELFFGEGSRLTVL.